This entry describes one T cell receptor beta chain. What it binds is not known. Germline CDR1 SGHNT, CDR2 YYREEE (reference sequence). The CDR3 totals 13 residues. Trimming cost V 3 bases and J 6 bases, with 13 bases left between them. Expressed TCRB transcripts got sequenced, as all isolated RNA was reverse transcribed. The protocol was immunoSEQ multiplex PCR, while the TCRdb copy is restricted to in-frame clones and leaves out a portion. The profile shows about 160,000 clones, 6.5% to 10% of them singletons. The data were obtained in a study of beta chain features in type 1 diabetes. Study results and limitations: Naive, central memory and regulatory TCRB repertoires appeared more similar among patients than healthy donors. TCRB CDR3s were moderately but significantly shorter in Type 1 diabetes patients in all four CD4+ subsets.

Purity above 95% was achieved in all sorted populations. The sample comprised central memory CD4+ T cells from blood. The V and J genes are TRBV5-4 and TRBJ2-7, with D possibly being TRBD2 (5 bases). The receptor's source is a woman aged 18-30 years with type 1 diabetes. CDR3 DNA: TGTGCCAGCAGCTCCGGTGAGGGCCTCGAGCAGTACTTC. Translated, it gives CASSSGEGLEQYF.